The 28 T cell receptor beta chains presented below share a single source sample, sequenced in a study of tumor and adjacent non-tumor tissue in lung cancer. RNA was extracted from bulk tissue without any cell sorting. A modified ARM-PCR protocol with three rounds of nested PCR amplified TCRbeta. TCRdb recomputed calls from the multiplex PCR reads with MiXCR, one row per CDR3 protein. The sample lists 90,000 to 110,000 distinct CDR3 sequences, roughly 74% occurring once. Sample: lung tumor tissue. The source is a woman aged 55-69 years with non-small cell lung cancer.

Only one count was recorded for this clonotype. The rearrangement uses TRBV7-9 and TRBJ1-4; maybe TRBD1 (5 bases). Germline CDR1 and CDR2: SEHNR and FQNEAQ (reference sequence). This CDR3 spans 16 amino acids. Trimming removed 3 bases from V and 2 bases from J, with 13 bases in between. CDR3 nucleotides: TGTGCCAGCAGCTTGGGGGGGACGATGACTAATGAAAAACTGTTTTTT. Translation gives CASSLGGTMTNEKLFF. Complete variable domain (other parts from reference TRBV7-9 and TRBJ1-4): DTGVSQNPRHKITKRGQNVTFRCDPISEHNRLYWYRQTLGQGPEFLTYFQNEAQLEKSRLLSDRFSAERPKGSFSTLEIQRTEQGDSAMYLCASSLGGTMTNEKLFFGSGTQLSVL.

Worth noting for this clonotype: The junction shows a germline mismatch at one end, possibly a read error. The chain employs TRBV4-1 and TRBJ2-7, with D possibly being TRBD1 or TRBD2 (5 bases each). Germline V gene data show CDR1 as MGHRA and CDR2 as YSYEKL. There are 13 residues in the CDR3. The DNA for the CDR3 is TGCGCCAGCAGCCAAGGGGACCGCTTCGAGAAGTACTTC. It is translated as CASSQGDRFEKYF.

This clonotype was observed a few times. One junction end does not reproduce the germline sequence, and a read error may be involved. The gene calls are TRBV6-5 and TRBJ2-1; possible D gene TRBD2, 6 bases. From germline, CDR1 is MNHEY and CDR2 SVGAGI. The CDR3 spans 16 residues. The CDR3 DNA reads as TGTGCCAGCAGTCACTATGCGGGGCAGAGGGCAGATGAACAGTTCTTC. Protein product: CASSHYAGQRADEQFF.

The chain combines TRBV12-3 or TRBV12-4 with TRBJ1-5; D gene unclear. Trimming left V 6 bases short and J 1 base short, with 4 bases between. This CDR3 is 12 amino acids long. For the CDR3, the DNA is TGTGCCAGCAGCAACAGCAATCAGCCCCAGCATTTT. Translating gives CASSNSNQPQHF.

A note on this clonotype: One end of the junction varies from germline; a read error may be responsible. The V and J genes are TRBV4-3 and TRBJ2-2; 7 bases fit TRBD1. CDR3 length equals 18 residues. Germline V gene data show CDR1 as LGHNA and CDR2 as YSLEER. The CDR3 coding sequence is TGCGCCTGCAGCCAAGAGGAAGGGACAGCCTCTAACACCGGGGAGCTGTTGTTT. Encoded protein: CACSQEEGTASNTGELLF.

The count of this clonotype is one. This may be a read error: a much more frequent sequence differs by one nucleotide. The CDR3 DNA follows: TGCGCCAGCTGCCAAGAGATGCCGCGGGGGACTAGCGGATACTACGAGCAGTACTTC. Amino acids: CASCQEMPRGTSGYYEQYF. This chain connects TRBV4-3 to TRBJ2-7; 11 nucleotides match TRBD2. The length of the CDR3 is 19 residues. From germline, CDR1 is LGHNA and CDR2 YSLEER.

This clonotype was seen only a few times. Its ends do not fully match the called genes, so a read error is possible. This sequence joins TRBV6-6 and TRBJ1-1; D perhaps matches TRBD1 (6 bases). Germline assignment: CDR1 MNHNY and CDR2 SVGAGI (reference sequence). The CDR3 runs 15 residues. CDR3 in amino acids: CASSYGQLMNTEAIF. DNA for the CDR3: TGTGCCAGCAGTTATGGACAGCTCATGAACACTGAAGCTATCTTT.

Points on this clonotype: This clone may be a read error of a much larger clone one base away. This chain links TRBV20-1 with TRBJ2-5; unclear D gene. CDR3 length: 11 residues. Germline CDR1 DFQATT, CDR2 SNEGSKA (reference sequence). Trimming left V 2 bases short and J 3 bases short, with 4 bases between. DNA of the CDR3: TGCAGTGCTAGATATGAAGAGACCCAGTACTTC. Its protein is CSARYEETQYF.

Worth noting for this clonotype: One end of the junction fails to match germline, which may point to a read error. V usage is TRBV29-1 and J usage is TRBJ1-5; 7 positions agree with TRBD1. The CDR3 has 14 amino acids. Germline values: CDR1 SQVTM, CDR2 ANQGSEA. CDR3 bases: TGCGGTGTGACTACGGACAGGACCAATCAGCCCGAGCATTTT. Amino acids: CGVTTDRTNQPEHF.

This clonotype showed up just once. J is TRBJ1-6 and V is TRBV4-3; no clear D gene. Germline assignment: CDR1 LGHNA and CDR2 YSLEER. This CDR3 contains 14 residues. V was shortened by 10 bases and J by 10 bases, with 20 bases between the two germline ends. CDR3 sequence (DNA): TGCGCCAACAGACCAGAACGGGCGGGATCACCCCTCCACTTT. It translates to CANRPERAGSPLHF.

The chain couples TRBV28 to TRBJ2-1, with D maybe TRBD1 (6 bases). The CDR3 consists of 14 residues. Per germline, CDR1 MDHEN and CDR2 SYDVKM. CDR3 DNA sequence: TGTACCAACAAAACCCCACAGGGTCGGAATGAGCAGTTCTTC. Its translation is CTNKTPQGRNEQFF.

This clonotype was observed a few times. The chain is built from TRBV7-3 and TRBJ2-5; no reliable D call. The CDR3 consists of 12 residues. V lost 2 bases and J lost 6, with 7 bases in between. CDR1 and CDR2 (germline): SGHTA, FQGTGA. The CDR3 sequence is CASSLGEKTQYF. CDR3 nucleotides: TGTGCCAGCAGCTTAGGAGAGAAGACCCAGTACTTC.

By share of the sample, this clonotype is medium-sized. The rearrangement links TRBV28 to TRBJ2-1, with TRBD1 matching over 12 bases. The CDR3 loop spans 14 amino acids. Per the germline V gene, CDR1 is MDHEN and CDR2 is SYDVKM. The J segment lost 8 bases and the V segment lost 6 bases, leaving 5 bases of the junction unmatched. CDR3 residues: CASSKGTGGDEQFF. CDR3 coding DNA: TGTGCCAGCAGCAAGGGGACAGGGGGCGATGAGCAGTTCTTC. The full variable domain, with the rest looked up from reference TRBV28 and TRBJ2-1, is DVKVTQSSRYLVKRTGEKVFLECVQDMDHENMFWYRQDPGLGLRLIYFSYDVKMKEKGDIPEGYSVSREKKERFSLILESASTNQTSMYLCASSKGTGGDEQFFGPGTRLTVL.

As regards this clonotype: It may be a read error: a sequence one base away is much more abundant. The genes are TRBV28 and TRBJ2-1; 9 nucleotides agree with TRBD1. This CDR3 contains 14 residues. Germline V gene data show CDR1 as MDHEN and CDR2 as SYDVKM. The ends lost 7 bases at V and 9 bases at J; junction bases unmatched: 10. CDR3: CASKGTGRLAEQFF. The DNA for the CDR3 is TGTGCCAGCAAGGGGACAGGGCGACTCGCTGAGCAGTTCTTC.

This clonotype has ten or more counts. The CDR3 bases are TGCGCCAGCAGCCAAGAACAGGGGTTTTACTACAATGAGCAGTTCTTC. The encoded protein is CASSQEQGFYYNEQFF. V and J are TRBV4-3 and TRBJ2-1; 7 bases are a match to TRBD1. This CDR3 has 16 amino acids. J gave up 3 bases and V 0 bases, and 5 bases lay outside the gene matches. Germline values: CDR1 LGHNA, CDR2 YSLEER.

A remark on this clonotype: A much larger clone differs by one base, so this may be a read error. The chain couples TRBV20-1 to TRBJ2-4; 9 bases are shared with TRBD2. The V segment lost 0 bases and the J segment 3 bases; nucleotides outside the gene matches: 9. Germline CDR1 is DFQATT and CDR2 is SNEGSKA (reference sequence). This CDR3 spans 17 amino acids. For the CDR3, the DNA is TGCAGTGCTAGAGAGGTGAGGGCGGGAGGGATCAAAAACATTCAGTACTTC. As protein: CSAREVRAGGIKNIQYF.

The genes are TRBV24-1 and TRBJ2-1; a weak D match, TRBD2 (6 bases). Germline lookup yields CDR1 KGHDR and CDR2 SFDVKD. The CDR3 has 13 residues. DNA for the CDR3: TGTACTACCAGTGAGGACTACTACAATGAGCAGTTCTTC. This codes for CTTSEDYYNEQFF.

A word on this clonotype: Its ends do not fully match the called genes, so a read error is possible. The chain joins TRBV11-2 to TRBJ2-5, with D possibly being TRBD1 (5 bases). The V gene's germline CDR1 is SGHAT and CDR2 FQNNGV. The CDR3 runs 14 residues. The CDR3 reads CASSLGAVQETQYF. For the CDR3, the DNA is TGTGCCAGCAGCCTAGGGGCGGTCCAAGAGACCCAATACTTC.

As regards this clonotype: At one end the junction does not follow the germline gene, possibly because of a read error. V and J are TRBV11-3 and TRBJ1-4, with D hard to call. The CDR3 has 15 amino acids. Germline V CDR1 and CDR2: SGHNT, YENEEA. CDR3 sequence reads: CASSLGGPAKEKLFF. The CDR3 nucleotides are TGTGCCAGCAGCTTAGGAGGCCCGGCTAAAGAAAAATTGTTTTTT.

The chain has TRBV11-2 and TRBJ2-3, with D tentatively TRBD1 (6 bases). The J call may be faulty, since TRBJ1-5 better matches the DNA end. The CDR3 length is 15 residues. Germline V gives CDR1 SGHAT, CDR2 FQNNGV. CDR3 sequence (DNA): TGTGCCAGCAGCTTAAGGAACGGGAGGACAGATATGCAGCATTTT. It specifies CASSLRNGRTDMQHF.

A single count supports this clonotype. An end of the junction differs from the germline gene, which may be a read error. This rearrangement joins TRBV11-2 to TRBJ2-7, with 7 bases fitting TRBD1. Germline CDR1 reads SGHAT; CDR2 reads FQNNGV. CDR3 length: 14 amino acids. The CDR3 DNA sequence: TGTGCCAGCAGTTGGGACAGCAGAGGATACGACCAGTACTTC. Amino acids: CASSWDSRGYDQYF. The complete variable domain, with remaining parts taken from reference TRBV11-2 and TRBJ2-7, reads EAGVAQSPRYKIIEKRQSVAFWCNPISGHATLYWYQQILGQGPKLLIQFQNNGVVDDSQLPKDRFSAERLKGVDSTLKIQPAKLEDSAVYLCASSWDSRGYDQYFGPGTRLTVT.

Notes on this clonotype: Without the conserved terminal phenylalanine or tryptophan, this CDR3 likely stems from a read error. CDR3 sequence: CASSRGQVSHNEQFL. The CDR3 DNA reads as TGTGCCAGCAGTCGCGGACAGGTATCCCATAATGAGCAGTTCTTA. V usage is TRBV2 and J usage is TRBJ2-1; 7 bases match TRBD1. Germline V gene sequence: CDR1 SNHLY, CDR2 FYNNEI. The CDR3 sequence is 15 residues long. J gave up 7 bases and V 5 bases, and 11 bases lay outside the gene matches.

This clonotype occurred many times. The V and J genes are TRBV5-5 and TRBJ1-4; maybe TRBD1 (5 bases). CDR1 and CDR2 (germline): SGHKS, YYEKEE (reference sequence). The CDR3 spans 18 residues. Trimming shortened V by 0 bases and J by 3 bases, and 18 bases separated the two germline ends. For the CDR3, the DNA is TGTGCCAGCAGCTTGGCCTTCCAGGGAAGCGCGGCTAATGAAAAACTGTTTTTT. Protein product: CASSLAFQGSAANEKLFF.

On this clonotype itself: At one boundary the junction diverges from the germline segment, which might be a read error. The chain links TRBV28 to TRBJ1-5, with a tentative D call TRBD1 (5 bases). This CDR3 is 18 amino acids long. CDR1 and CDR2 (germline): MDHEN, SYDVKM. In DNA form, the CDR3 reads TGTGCCAGCATCTCCTCGGACAAGGTGGCGTATAGCAATCAGCACCAGCATTTT. Its translation: CASISSDKVAYSNQHQHF.

This clonotype has a handful of counts. A junction boundary mismatches the germline segment, possibly from a read error. The rearrangement links TRBV6-2 or TRBV6-3 to TRBJ2-7; 10 bases match TRBD1. The CDR3 consists of 14 residues. Germline V lookup: CDR1 MNHEY, CDR2 SVGEGT. CDR3 sequence: CTSSRRTGGDEQYF. CDR3 nucleotides: TGTACCAGCAGTCGCCGGACAGGGGGTGACGAGCAGTACTTC.

Comment on this clonotype: A read error is likely, as this CDR3 ends without the conserved phenylalanine or tryptophan. The J gene is TRBJ2-2, the V gene TRBV4-3, with 7 nucleotides matching TRBD2. After removal of 1 base from V and 14 bases from J, the junction contained 16 bases not matched to a gene. The CDR3 is made up of 16 amino acids. In germline, CDR1 is LGHNA, CDR2 YSLEER. The CDR3 nucleotides read TGCGCCAGCAGCCAAGGGCCAGCGGGAAACACCGGGAAACTGTTTCTT. Encoded protein: CASSQGPAGNTGKLFL.

This clonotype was seen repeatedly, ten times or more. In DNA form, the CDR3 reads TGCAGCGTTGAGGACGGGACACTCATAGACTACACCTTC. This translates into CSVEDGTLIDYTF. The V call is TRBV29-1, the J call TRBJ1-2; TRBD1 might be the D (6 bases). CDR3 length: 13 residues. Germline V gene lookup returns CDR1 SQVTM and CDR2 ANQGSEA. V was trimmed by 3 bases and J by 10 bases, leaving 18 bases between them.

This sequence joins TRBV4-2 and TRBJ2-5; D may be TRBD2 (5 bases). The CDR3 totals 17 residues. Germline V gene data show CDR1 as LGHNA and CDR2 as YNFKEQ. V gave up 1 base and J gave up 2 bases, with 17 bases separating them. The CDR3, as DNA: TGTGCCAGCAGCCAAGGGACTCGCGAGAGGGCTCAAGAGACCCAGTACTTC. It translates to CASSQGTRERAQETQYF.